This T cell receptor (beta chain) comes out of a study of blood T cells in healthy people across ages (dated by TCRdb to the mid-2010s). Study-level background: In model experiments, template switching captured roughly one uniquely barcoded TCR beta cDNA molecule for every two T cells. To track age-related changes in TCR beta repertoire diversity, the study relied on deep sequencing normalized with unique cDNA molecular identifiers. The donors were divided into four age groups: young (average roughly 15 years), middle-aged (about 39), aged (about 60) and long-lived (about 79). Donors of different ages were randomly distributed across sequencing lanes to avoid experimental bias. For two donors (one aged 18 to 29 and one aged 80 or older), the study analyzed two additional independent replicas of 1 million unique cDNA reads from the same blood draw. Overall study outcomes, separate from this receptor: Since profiling was done on bulk unsorted PBMCs, naive and antigen-experienced compartments could not be conclusively compared. Compared with the aged group, the long-lived group had more naive CD4+ T cells, fewer expanded clones and increased TCR diversity, a pattern suggesting age selection. Because donor CMV infection status was unknown, age-related changes in expanded clonotypes were potentially confounded. Estimates of total diversity from one million sequenced T cells were regarded as lower bounds and underestimates. There was a strong correlation between observed TCR beta diversity and the percentage of naive T cells measured by flow cytometry. As age increased, observed TCR beta diversity per million T cells dropped in a roughly linear way, and a significant reduction was already evident by age approximately 40.

Systemically healthy Caucasian individuals from Russia, about 38 in total and aged about 6 to 90 years, were included as donors. Each donor gave ten milliliters of peripheral blood, collected into EDTA-treated Vacutainer tubes. Ficoll-Paque density-gradient centrifugation was used to isolate PBMCs, with at least 6.5 million obtained per sample. Trizol reagent was used to extract total RNA from PBMCs, with at least 5.5 micrograms per sample. For every donor, an aliquot of PBMCs went through flow cytometry to measure the percentages of naive CD45RAhigh/CD27high T cells. This clonotype has just a few counts. Its antigen is still unknown. No qualities accompany the bases; no much larger clone lies one base away. Library preparation employed 5' RACE. Reads for this sample came from an Illumina HiSeq 2500. The second PCR ran for roughly 7 to 11 cycles and used a J-beta primer mix along with a sample-barcoded 5' primer. A template-switch 5' adaptor carrying 12 random nucleotides introduced a unique molecular identifier onto each TCR beta cDNA molecule. Each sample yielded at least 2.5 million CDR3-containing paired-end reads. First-strand cDNA synthesis was performed from all RNA using the Mint cDNA synthesis kit, with priming by a TRBC-specific oligonucleotide. After uracil-DNA glycosylase treatment, a first 18-cycle PCR used universal primers M1SS and BC2_uni_R on all cDNA. The authors' pipeline ran thus. For normalization, 1 million high-quality reads, each with a distinct molecular identifier, were randomly selected from each sample. Reads sharing molecular identifiers were discarded rather than binned into consensus sequences. MiTCR, with a Q25 quality threshold and the strictest error-elimination algorithm, was used for CDR3 identification, clonotype clustering and error correction. Lower-bound total TCR beta diversity was estimated with a nonparametric unseen species model using Euler transformation. TCRdb trimmed public reads at Q25 via fastp, called clones via MiXCR and kept in-frame beta chains. For every CDR3 protein sequence, its rows merge into one entry that carries the most common genes and DNA. The V and J calls follow TCRdb's processing rather than the paper's. Within this sample are about 600,000 distinct CDR3 sequences, with 40% to 50% of them counted one time only. The ten largest clones add up to around 25% of the sample.

CDR1 and CDR2 are read off the germline V gene as SGHTA and FQGNSA. Counted from cysteine to phenylalanine, this CDR3 has 15 amino acids. Solely the CDR3 DNA is kept, with 45 bases framed from the first base. The germline ends are 12 bases apart after V is trimmed by 5 bases and J by 0 bases. The TCR sequence derives from a man older than 75 in good health. The rearranged chain carries TRBV7-2 and TRBJ2-3; TRBD2 could be the D gene, as 6 bases match. Sequencing was carried out using blood. This receptor carries the CDR3 CASSTGRSSTDTQYF. The DNA sequence is given as TGTGCCAGCAGCACCGGGAGATCTAGCACAGATACGCAGTATTTT. The full variable domain, completed from the reference TRBV7-2 and TRBJ2-3 proteins outside the CDR3, reads GAGVSQSPSNKVTEKGKDVELRCDPISGHTALYWYRQSLGQGLEFLIYFQGNSAPDKSGLPSDRFSAERTGGSVSTLTIQRTQQEDSAVYLCASSTGRSSTDTQYFGPGTRLTVL.